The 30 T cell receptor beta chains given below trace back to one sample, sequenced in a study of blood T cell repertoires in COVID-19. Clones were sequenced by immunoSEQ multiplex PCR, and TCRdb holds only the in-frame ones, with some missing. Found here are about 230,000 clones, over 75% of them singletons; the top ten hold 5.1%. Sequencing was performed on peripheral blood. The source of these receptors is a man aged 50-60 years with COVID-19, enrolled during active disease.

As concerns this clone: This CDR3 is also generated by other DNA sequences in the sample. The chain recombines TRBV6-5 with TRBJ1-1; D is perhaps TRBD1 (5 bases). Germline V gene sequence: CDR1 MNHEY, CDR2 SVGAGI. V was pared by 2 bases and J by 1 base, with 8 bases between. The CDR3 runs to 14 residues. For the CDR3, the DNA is TGTGCCAGCAGTTACCGGGGGGGGAACACTGAAGCTTTCTTT. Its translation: CASSYRGGNTEAFF.

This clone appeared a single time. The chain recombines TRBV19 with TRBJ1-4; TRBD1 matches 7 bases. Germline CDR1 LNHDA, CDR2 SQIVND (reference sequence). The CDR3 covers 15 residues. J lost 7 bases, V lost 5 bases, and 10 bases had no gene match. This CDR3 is CASSLDREEGEKLFF. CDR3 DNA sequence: TGTGCCAGTAGTCTCGACAGGGAAGAAGGTGAAAAACTGTTTTTT.

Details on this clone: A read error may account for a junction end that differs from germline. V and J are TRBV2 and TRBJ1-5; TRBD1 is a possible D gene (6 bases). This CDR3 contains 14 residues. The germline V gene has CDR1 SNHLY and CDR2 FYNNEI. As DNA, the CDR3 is TGTGCCAGCAGGGAAGCACAGGGAAACCAGCCCCAGCATTTT. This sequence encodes CASREAQGNQPQHF.

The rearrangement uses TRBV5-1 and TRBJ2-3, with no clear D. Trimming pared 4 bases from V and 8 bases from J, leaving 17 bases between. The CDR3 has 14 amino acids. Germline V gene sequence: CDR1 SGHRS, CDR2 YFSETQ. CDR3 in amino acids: CASSPGSSSGTQYF. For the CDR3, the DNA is TGCGCCAGCAGCCCCGGGTCCTCCTCGGGTACGCAGTATTTT.

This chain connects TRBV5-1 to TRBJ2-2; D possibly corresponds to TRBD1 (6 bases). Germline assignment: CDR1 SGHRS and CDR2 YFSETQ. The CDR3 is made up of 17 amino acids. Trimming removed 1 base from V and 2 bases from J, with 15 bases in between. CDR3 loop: CASSLIGGGDNTGELFF. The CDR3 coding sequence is TGCGCCAGCAGCTTGATAGGTGGGGGCGATAACACCGGGGAGCTGTTTTTT.

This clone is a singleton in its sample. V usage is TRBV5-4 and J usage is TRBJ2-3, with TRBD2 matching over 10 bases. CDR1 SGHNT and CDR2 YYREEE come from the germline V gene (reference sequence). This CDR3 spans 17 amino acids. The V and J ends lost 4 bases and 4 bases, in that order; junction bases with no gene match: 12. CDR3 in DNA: TGTGCCAGCAGCACGAGGAGTGGCAGCGGGGGGGCAGATACGCAGTATTTT. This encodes CASSTRSGSGGADTQYF.

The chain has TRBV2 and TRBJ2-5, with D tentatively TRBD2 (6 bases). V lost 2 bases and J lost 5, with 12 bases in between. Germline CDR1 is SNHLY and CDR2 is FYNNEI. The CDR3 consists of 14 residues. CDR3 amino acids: CASSERIGRETQYF. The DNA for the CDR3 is TGTGCCAGCAGTGAAAGGATTGGGAGGGAGACCCAGTACTTC.

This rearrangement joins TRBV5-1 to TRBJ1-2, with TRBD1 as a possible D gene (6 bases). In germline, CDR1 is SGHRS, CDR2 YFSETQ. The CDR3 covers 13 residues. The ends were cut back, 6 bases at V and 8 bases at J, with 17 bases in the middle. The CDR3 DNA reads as TGCGCCAGCACCGTGGACGCAGGGGTCGGCTACACCTTC. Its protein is CASTVDAGVGYTF.

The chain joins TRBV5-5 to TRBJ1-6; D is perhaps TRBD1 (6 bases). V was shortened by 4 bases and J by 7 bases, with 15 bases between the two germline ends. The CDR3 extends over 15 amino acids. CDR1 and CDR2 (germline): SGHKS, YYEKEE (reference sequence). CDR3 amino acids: CASSPPDQGNSPLHF. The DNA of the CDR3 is TGTGCCAGCAGCCCCCCGGATCAGGGGAATTCACCCCTCCACTTT.

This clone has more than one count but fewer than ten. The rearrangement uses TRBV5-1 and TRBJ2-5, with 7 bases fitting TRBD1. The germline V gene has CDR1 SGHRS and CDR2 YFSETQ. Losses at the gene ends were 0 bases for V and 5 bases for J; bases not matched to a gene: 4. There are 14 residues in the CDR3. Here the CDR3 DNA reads TGCGCCAGCAGCTTGGTAGGGGGCGGCGAGACCCAGTACTTC. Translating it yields CASSLVGGGETQYF.

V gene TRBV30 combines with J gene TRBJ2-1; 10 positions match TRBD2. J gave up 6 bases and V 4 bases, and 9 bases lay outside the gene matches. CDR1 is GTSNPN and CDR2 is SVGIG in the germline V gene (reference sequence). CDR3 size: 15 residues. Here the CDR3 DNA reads TGTGCCTGGACCCCGCTAGCGGGGGCTTTCAATGAGCAGTTCTTC. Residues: CAWTPLAGAFNEQFF.

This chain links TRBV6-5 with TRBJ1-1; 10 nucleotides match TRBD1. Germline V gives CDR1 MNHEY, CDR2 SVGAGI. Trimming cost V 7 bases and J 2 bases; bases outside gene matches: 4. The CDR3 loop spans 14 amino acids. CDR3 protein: CASKRQGANTEAFF. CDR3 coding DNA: TGTGCCAGCAAGCGACAGGGGGCTAACACTGAAGCTTTCTTT.

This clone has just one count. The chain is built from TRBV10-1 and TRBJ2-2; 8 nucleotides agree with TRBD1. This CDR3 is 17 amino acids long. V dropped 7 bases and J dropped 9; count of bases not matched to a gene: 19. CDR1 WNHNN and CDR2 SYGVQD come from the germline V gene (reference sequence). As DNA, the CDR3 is TGCGCCAGCACCTACCGCATAGGACAGGGCATGAGTCGGGAGCTGTTTTTT. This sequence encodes CASTYRIGQGMSRELFF.

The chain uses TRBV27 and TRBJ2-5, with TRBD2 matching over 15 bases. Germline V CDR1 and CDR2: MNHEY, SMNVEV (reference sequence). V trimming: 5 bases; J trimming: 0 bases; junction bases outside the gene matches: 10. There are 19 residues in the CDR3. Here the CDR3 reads CASSPFGTSGGPYQETQYF. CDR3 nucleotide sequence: TGTGCCAGCAGTCCCTTCGGGACTAGCGGGGGGCCGTACCAAGAGACCCAGTACTTC.

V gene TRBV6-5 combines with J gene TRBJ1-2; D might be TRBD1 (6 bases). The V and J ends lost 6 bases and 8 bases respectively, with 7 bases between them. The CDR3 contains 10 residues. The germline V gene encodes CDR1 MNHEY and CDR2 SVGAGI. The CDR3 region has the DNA TGTGCCAGCAGCAGGGGAGGCTACACCTTC. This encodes CASSRGGYTF.

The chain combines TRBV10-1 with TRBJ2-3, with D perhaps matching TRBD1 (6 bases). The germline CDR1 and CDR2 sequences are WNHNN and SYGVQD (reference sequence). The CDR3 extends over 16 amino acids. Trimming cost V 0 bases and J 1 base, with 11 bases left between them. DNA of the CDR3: TGCGCCAGCAGTGAGTCCTCGACAGGCCGCACAGATACGCAGTATTTT. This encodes CASSESSTGRTDTQYF.

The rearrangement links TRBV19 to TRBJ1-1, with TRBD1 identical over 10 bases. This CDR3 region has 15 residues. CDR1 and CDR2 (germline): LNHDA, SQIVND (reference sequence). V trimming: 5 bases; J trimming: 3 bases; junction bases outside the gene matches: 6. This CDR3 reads CASSWAGTGDTEAFF. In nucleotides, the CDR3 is TGTGCCAGTAGTTGGGCCGGGACAGGGGACACTGAAGCTTTCTTT.

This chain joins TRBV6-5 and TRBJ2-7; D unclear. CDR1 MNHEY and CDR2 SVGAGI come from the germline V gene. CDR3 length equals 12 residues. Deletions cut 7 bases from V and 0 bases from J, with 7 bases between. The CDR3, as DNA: TGTGCCAGCAATCCTAGCTCCTACGAGCAGTACTTC. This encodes CASNPSSYEQYF.

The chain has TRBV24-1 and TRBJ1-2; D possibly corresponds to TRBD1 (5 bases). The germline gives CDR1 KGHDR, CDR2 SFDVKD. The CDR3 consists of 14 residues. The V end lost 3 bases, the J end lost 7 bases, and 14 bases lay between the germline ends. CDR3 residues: CATSDTRQGGGYTF. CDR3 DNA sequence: TGTGCCACCAGTGATACTCGCCAGGGTGGTGGCTACACCTTC.

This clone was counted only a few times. The CDR3 protein is CASEGPNTDTQYF. CDR3 bases: TGTGCCTCGGAGGGTCCCAACACAGATACGCAGTATTTT. This chain links TRBV7-2 with TRBJ2-3; D might be TRBD2 (6 bases). Germline V gene lookup returns CDR1 SGHTA and CDR2 FQGNSA. The CDR3 extends over 13 amino acids. V was pared by 11 bases and J by 2 bases, with 14 bases between. The variable domain in full, completed from reference TRBV7-2 and TRBJ2-3, reads GAGVSQSPSNKVTEKGKDVELRCDPISGHTALYWYRQSLGQGLEFLIYFQGNSAPDKSGLPSDRFSAERTGGSVSTLTIQRTQQEDSAVYLCASEGPNTDTQYFGPGTRLTVL.

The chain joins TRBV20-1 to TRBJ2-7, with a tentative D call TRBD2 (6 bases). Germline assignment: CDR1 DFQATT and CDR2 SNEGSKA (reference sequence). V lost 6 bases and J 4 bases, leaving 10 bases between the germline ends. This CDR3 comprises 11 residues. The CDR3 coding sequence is TGCAGTGCCCCCGGAGGGTACGAGCAGTACTTC. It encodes CSAPGGYEQYF.

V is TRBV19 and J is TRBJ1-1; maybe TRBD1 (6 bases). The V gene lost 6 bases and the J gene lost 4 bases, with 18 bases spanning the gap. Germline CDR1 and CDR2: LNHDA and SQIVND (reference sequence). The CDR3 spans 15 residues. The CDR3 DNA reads TGTGCCAGTAGACCCTCAGGGGCAAGAAGCACTGAAGCTTTCTTT. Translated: CASRPSGARSTEAFF.

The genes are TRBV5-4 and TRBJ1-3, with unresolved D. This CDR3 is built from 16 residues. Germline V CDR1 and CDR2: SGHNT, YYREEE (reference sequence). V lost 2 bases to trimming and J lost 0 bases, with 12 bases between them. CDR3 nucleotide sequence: TGTGCCAGCAGCTTCGATGGAGGTTTCTCTGGAAACACCATATATTTT. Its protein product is CASSFDGGFSGNTIYF.

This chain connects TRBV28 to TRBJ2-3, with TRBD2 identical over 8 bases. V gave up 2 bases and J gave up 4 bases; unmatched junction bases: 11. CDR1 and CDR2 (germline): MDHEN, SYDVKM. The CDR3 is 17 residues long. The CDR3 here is CASSLRASGRNADTQYF. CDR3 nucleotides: TGTGCCAGCAGTTTAAGGGCTAGCGGGCGCAACGCAGATACGCAGTATTTT.

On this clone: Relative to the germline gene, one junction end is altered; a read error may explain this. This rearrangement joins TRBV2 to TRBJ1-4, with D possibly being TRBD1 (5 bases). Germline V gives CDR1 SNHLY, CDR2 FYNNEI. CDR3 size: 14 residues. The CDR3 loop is CASREGTAREKLFF. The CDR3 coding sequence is TGTGCCAGCAGGGAAGGGACTGCGAGGGAAAAACTGTTTTTT.

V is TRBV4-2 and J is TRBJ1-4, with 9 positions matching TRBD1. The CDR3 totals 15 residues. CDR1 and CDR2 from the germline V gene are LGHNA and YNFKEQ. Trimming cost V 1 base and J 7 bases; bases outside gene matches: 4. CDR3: CASSQGDRGIEKLFF. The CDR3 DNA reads TGTGCCAGCAGCCAAGGAGACAGGGGGATTGAAAAACTGTTTTTT.

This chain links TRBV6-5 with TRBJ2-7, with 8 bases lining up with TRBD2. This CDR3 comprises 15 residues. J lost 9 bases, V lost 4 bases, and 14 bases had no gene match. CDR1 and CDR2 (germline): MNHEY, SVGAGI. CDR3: CASSFLGGVDWVQYF. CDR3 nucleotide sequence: TGTGCCAGCAGTTTCCTCGGGGGGGTGGATTGGGTGCAGTACTTC.

The CDR3 region is CASSKTATYGYTF. CDR3 bases: TGTGCCAGCAGTAAGACAGCTACCTATGGCTACACCTTC. The chain links TRBV6-4 to TRBJ1-2, with D possibly being TRBD1 (5 bases). Germline assignment: CDR1 MRHNA and CDR2 SNTAGT. This CDR3 is built from 13 residues. Deletions cut 5 bases from V and 4 bases from J, with 11 bases between.

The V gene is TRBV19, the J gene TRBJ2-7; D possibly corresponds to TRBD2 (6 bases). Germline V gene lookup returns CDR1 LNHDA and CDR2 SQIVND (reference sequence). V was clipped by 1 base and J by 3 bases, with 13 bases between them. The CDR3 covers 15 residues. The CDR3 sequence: CASSIGERGGYEQYF. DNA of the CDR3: TGTGCCAGTAGTATAGGCGAGAGGGGAGGCTACGAGCAGTACTTC.

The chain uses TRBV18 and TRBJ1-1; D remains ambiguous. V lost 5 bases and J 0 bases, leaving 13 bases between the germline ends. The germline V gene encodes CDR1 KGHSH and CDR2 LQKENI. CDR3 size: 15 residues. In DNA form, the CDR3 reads TGTGCCAGCTCAATCACCGAACAGTTGAACACTGAAGCTTTCTTT. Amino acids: CASSITEQLNTEAFF.